Below, one T cell receptor beta chain is given with its context. No antigen is known for it. The data stem from a study of cytomegalovirus exposure and HLA in healthy donors. Whole-study results and caveats: In vitro checks showed that a few CMV-associated chains really do target CMV antigens.

PCR primers comprised 60 Vbeta and 13 Jbeta primers. The assay was immunoSEQ multiplex PCR, and TCRdb's table has in-frame clones only and misses some. The sample carries roughly 110,000 clones, 75% to 80% recorded once. This TCR came from a woman aged 40 to 49 in good health and CMV-seropositive. The sample was PBMCs.

The CDR3 here is CSARITGELFF. The CDR3, as DNA: TGCAGTGCTAGAATAACCGGGGAGCTGTTTTTT. The gene calls are TRBV20-1 and TRBJ2-2; D call uncertain. The CDR3 is 11 residues long. Germline lookup yields CDR1 DFQATT and CDR2 SNEGSKA (reference sequence). Trimming removed 2 bases at V and 5 bases at J, with 3 bases between.